The source of this T cell receptor (beta chain) is a study of T-cell memory formation after mild COVID-19. At the level of the study: Largely donor-specific sequence clusters came from a couple of donors. General study findings and limits: Clones which contracted sat mainly in CM and EM if CD4+, and in EMRA if CD8+.

About this clonotype: As yet, its antigen is unknown.

One entry per CDR3 protein results from TCRdb running MiXCR on the 5' RACE reads. The data contain 300,000 to 400,000 distinct CDR3 sequences, approximately 16% of them singletons. The source material was PBMCs or a T cell subset sorted from them (not recorded which). This TCR came from a man aged 18-30 years who had mild COVID-19 (a few samples of this study predate the infection). Cell type and time point are not known.

Here the CDR3 reads CASSHPPSGGSTDTQYF. The CDR3, as DNA: TGTGCCAGCAGTCACCCACCTAGCGGGGGGTCCACAGATACGCAGTATTTT. V and J are TRBV12-3 or TRBV12-4 and TRBJ2-3, with TRBD2 matching 11 bases. V trimming: 5 bases; J trimming: 2 bases; junction bases outside the gene matches: 9. The CDR3 is 17 residues long.